These 8 T cell receptor beta chains share one sample of origin, sequenced in a study of metastatic and nonmetastatic thyroid tumors (dated by TCRdb to 2020 to 2022). Before undergoing thyroid surgery, none of the patients had been given any kind of treatment. Library preparation was by PCR. Sequencing took place on an Illumina HiSeq 4000. The raw public reads went through TCRdb reprocessing: fastp at Q25, MiXCR clone calling, in-frame beta chains kept. The sample table lists about 13,000 clones, more than 20% of them with a count of one. The top ten clonotypes cover around 12% of the sample. Sequenced input: adjacent normal tissue. The source of these receptors is a female donor with papillary thyroid cancer or a benign thyroid nodule (not recorded which). Some clones in this sample may be carry-over from other donors' samples.

This clone was observed many times. This could be a read error, since a much larger clone is one nucleotide away. The sample holds other DNA sequences that translate to the same CDR3. The chain employs TRBV9 and TRBJ2-7, with D tentatively TRBD2 (5 bases). The CDR3 runs 12 residues. CDR1 SGDLS and CDR2 YYNGEE come from the germline V gene. The CDR3 DNA is TGCGCCAGCAGCGTAGGCGCGGGTGAGCAGTACTTC. Translating it yields CASSVGAGEQYF.

Many counts were recorded for this clone. The gene calls are TRBV19 and TRBJ2-3; D gene unclear. The CDR3 is 12 amino acids. V was trimmed by 5 bases and J by 7 bases, leaving 10 bases between them. The germline CDR1 and CDR2 sequences are LNHDA and SQIVND (reference sequence). CDR3 sequence: CASSPAQNTQYF. The CDR3 coding sequence is TGTGCCAGTAGTCCCGCCCAAAATACGCAGTATTTT.

This clone was observed many times. V usage is TRBV29-1 and J usage is TRBJ2-1; perhaps TRBD1 as D (6 bases). V lost 6 bases and J lost 0, with 18 bases in between. This CDR3 is built from 16 residues. The germline gives CDR1 SQVTM, CDR2 ANQGSEA. Written as DNA, the CDR3 is TGCAGCGTGGCCACAGGGCCTGTCCCCTCCTACAATGAGCAGTTCTTC. Its protein product is CSVATGPVPSYNEQFF.

This clone is judged medium-sized. DNA of the CDR3: TGTGCCAGCAGTGACTGGGGGCCCAAAAACATTCAGTACTTC. It yields the protein CASSDWGPKNIQYF. The chain links TRBV6-1 to TRBJ2-4; perhaps TRBD1 as D (6 bases). V dropped 3 bases and J dropped 2 bases, with 8 bases sitting between them. The CDR3 extends over 14 amino acids. CDR1 and CDR2 (germline): MNHNS, SASEGT.

This clone has only a few counts. A much larger clonotype is one base distant, so this may be a read error. Other nucleotide sequences in the sample specify the same CDR3. In DNA form, the CDR3 reads TGTGCCAGCAGAGAGGTCCCTGGTGGCAATCGGCCCCAGCATTTT. It specifies CASREVPGGNRPQHF. The chain joins TRBV2 to TRBJ1-5, with no clear D. CDR1 SNHLY and CDR2 FYNNEI come from the germline V gene. The CDR3 runs to 15 residues.

The V and J genes are TRBV11-3 and TRBJ2-7; D not resolved. CDR3 length: 14 amino acids. In germline, CDR1 is SGHNT, CDR2 YENEEA. V shed 2 bases and J shed 0 bases, with 8 bases lying between them. The CDR3 DNA is TGTGCCAGCAGCTTAACCGGTAGCTCCTACGAGCAGTACTTC. Translation gives CASSLTGSSYEQYF.

This chain uses TRBV20-1 with TRBJ1-2, with TRBD1 identical over 8 bases. Germline V lookup: CDR1 DFQATT, CDR2 SNEGSKA (reference sequence). Trimming removed 3 bases from V and 2 bases from J; junction bases left unmatched: 2. The CDR3 runs to 13 residues. The DNA of the CDR3 is TGCAGTGCTAGGACAGGGGAAAACTATGGCTACACCTTC. This sequence encodes CSARTGENYGYTF.

This clone has ten or more counts. The chain has TRBV4-2 and TRBJ2-5; 8 bases are a match to TRBD2. After removal of 3 bases from V and 2 bases from J, the junction contained 8 bases not matched to a gene. CDR3 length: 16 amino acids. CDR1 LGHNA and CDR2 YNFKEQ come from the germline V gene. The DNA for the CDR3 is TGTGCCAGCAGCCAGGGGGGTAGCGGGACGCAAGAGACCCAGTACTTC. The encoded protein is CASSQGGSGTQETQYF.